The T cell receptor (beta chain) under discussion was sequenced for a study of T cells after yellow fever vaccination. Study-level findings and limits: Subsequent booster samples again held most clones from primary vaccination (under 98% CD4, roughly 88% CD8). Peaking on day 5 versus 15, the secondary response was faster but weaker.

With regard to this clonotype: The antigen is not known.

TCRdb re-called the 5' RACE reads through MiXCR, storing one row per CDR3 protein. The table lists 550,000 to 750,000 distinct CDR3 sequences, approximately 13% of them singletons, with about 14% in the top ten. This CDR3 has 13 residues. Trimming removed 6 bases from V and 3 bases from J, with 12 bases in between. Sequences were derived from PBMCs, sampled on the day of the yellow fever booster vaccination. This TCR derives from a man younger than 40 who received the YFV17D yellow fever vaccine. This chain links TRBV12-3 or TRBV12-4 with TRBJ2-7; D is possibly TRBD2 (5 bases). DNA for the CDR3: TGTGCCAGCAGAAGCGGTTATAGCTACGAGCAGTACTTC. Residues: CASRSGYSYEQYF.